The present TCR beta chain was sequenced within a study of shared clonotypes between healthy human individuals. Study in general: Donor composition was a couple of women and three men, aged 18 to 49. Study findings and constraints: Estimated richness was generally greater in naive than memory subsets. In the sorted subsets, rarefaction showed sequencing was incomplete despite large depth.

Sorted subsets were amplified in replicate PCRs using about 210 ng DNA, approximately 30,000 T cell genomes. Clones were read by immunoSEQ multiplex PCR, and TCRdb kept only the in-frame ones, dropping some. This sample carries roughly 1,100,000 clones, about 80% of them seen once, and the ten largest clones take about 1.5%. As regards this clone: Its target is not known.

Germline values: CDR1 SGHKS, CDR2 YYEKEE (reference sequence). Trimming pared 4 bases from V and 3 bases from J, leaving 16 bases between. This CDR3 has 15 amino acids. This chain connects TRBV5-5 to TRBJ1-1, with D tentatively TRBD1 (6 bases). The sequenced sample was memory CD4+ T cells sorted from blood. The subset was: CD45RA-negative fraction. The receptor was isolated from a man between 18 and 29 years old in good health. The CDR3 sequence is CASSLSPSGDTEAFF. DNA of the CDR3: TGTGCCAGCAGCCTCAGTCCCTCAGGGGACACTGAAGCTTTCTTT. The full variable domain, its missing parts supplied by reference TRBV5-5 and TRBJ1-1, is DAGVTQSPTHLIKTRGQQVTLRCSPISGHKSVSWYQQVLGQGPQFIFQYYEKEERGRGNFPDRFSARQFPNYSSELNVNALLLGDSALYLCASSLSPSGDTEAFFGQGTRLTVV.